This TCR beta chain originates from a study of T cell changes during pregnancy in multiple sclerosis. This clone occurred once. Trimming at V came to 5 bases and at J to 5 bases, leaving 8 bases not matched to a gene. The CDR3 length is 14 residues. The germline CDR1 and CDR2 sequences are MDHEN and SYDVKM. Generated by immunoSEQ multiplex PCR, the TCRdb table keeps only in-frame clones and is missing some. The table records under 90,000 clones, 92% of them present only once. The source was peripheral blood, collected in the second trimester of pregnancy. The V call is TRBV28, the J call TRBJ1-2; 7 bases are shared with TRBD1. The clonotype was recovered from a female donor in good health, enrolled as a control in a pregnancy study. The CDR3 nucleotides read TGTGCCAGCAGTGGACAGGCCCCAGGGTATGGCTACACCTTC. Amino acids: CASSGQAPGYGYTF.